This TCR beta chain was sequenced during a study of shared clonotypes between healthy human individuals. Study-wide background: For every donor, three CD4 naive, three CD4 memory, two CD8 naive and one CD8 memory plates were used.

To note about this clone: Its antigen is unknown. The sample contains more than one DNA sequence encoding this CDR3.

This CDR3 region has 15 residues. CDR1 is MNHEY, CDR2 SVGAGI, per germline. The V end lost 0 bases, the J end lost 1 base, and 7 bases lay between the germline ends. TCRdb keeps only in-frame clones here, not all; method: immunoSEQ multiplex PCR. The sample shows about 610,000 clones, 97% of them seen only once. Findings and caveats of the study: Larger estimated richness was generally seen in naive subsets than in memory subsets. A handful of donors shared about 4.8% of their naive CD4 clonotypes.

The sequence came from a woman aged 25 to 39 in good health. The sequenced sample consisted of naive CD4+ T cells sorted from blood. The subset: CD45RA+ positively selected. The rearrangement joins TRBV6-5 to TRBJ1-5; possible D gene TRBD1, 5 bases. The CDR3 loop is CASSYSRDSNQPQHF. The DNA for the CDR3 is TGTGCCAGCAGTTACTCACGGGACAGCAATCAGCCCCAGCATTTT.